The 21 T cell receptor beta chains listed next were all sequenced from one sample in a study of shared clonotypes between healthy human individuals. Naive CD8 cells, CD45RO-negative and positively selected for CCR7, excluded terminally differentiated effector memory CD45RA+ cells. TCRdb's table, derived via immunoSEQ multiplex PCR, lists solely in-frame clones and lacks some. The sample has about 2.1 million clones; just over 90% are singletons. Source material: naive CD8+ T cells from PBMCs. The receptors stem from a man younger than 35 in good health. Some clones in this sample may be carry-over from other donors' samples.

The gene calls are TRBV27 and TRBJ1-1; TRBD1 matches 7 bases. This CDR3 spans 14 amino acids. CDR1 is MNHEY and CDR2 is SMNVEV in the germline V gene (reference sequence). The trim removed 3 bases at V and 8 bases at J, leaving 9 bases unmatched. This chain's CDR3 is CASSLTGYSSEAFF. The CDR3 coding sequence is TGTGCCAGCAGTTTGACAGGGTATTCATCCGAAGCTTTCTTT.

Concerning this clone itself: The same CDR3 is also encoded by other DNA sequences in this sample. The chain recombines TRBV7-9 with TRBJ2-2, with D uncertain. Germline V lookup: CDR1 SEHNR, CDR2 FQNEAQ (reference sequence). The CDR3 is made up of 12 amino acids. Deletions cut 1 base from V and 9 bases from J, with 6 bases between. The CDR3 DNA sequence: TGTGCCAGCAGCTTAGGTCCTAGGGAGCTGTTTTTT. Translating it yields CASSLGPRELFF.

This clone was seen a handful of times. The chain uses TRBV29-1 and TRBJ2-3, with D unresolved. Germline-derived CDR1 and CDR2 are SQVTM and ANQGSEA. V was shortened by 5 bases and J by 0 bases, with 6 bases between the two germline ends. CDR3 length: 12 amino acids. The CDR3 region is CSVIDSTDTQYF. As DNA, the CDR3 is TGCAGCGTTATTGACAGCACAGATACGCAGTATTTT.

The gene calls are TRBV7-9 and TRBJ2-5; D gene ambiguous. The DNA end favors TRBJ2-7, so the J call may be wrong. CDR3 length: 12 amino acids. Germline V gives CDR1 SEHNR, CDR2 FQNEAQ (reference sequence). In nucleotides, the CDR3 is TGTGCCAGCAGCCCCTTATCCCTCGAGCAGTACTTC. Translation gives CASSPLSLEQYF.

This chain links TRBV4-1 with TRBJ2-7, with TRBD2 identical over 7 bases. This CDR3 comprises 16 residues. Germline loops: CDR1 MGHRA, CDR2 YSYEKL. Germline trimming cut 0 bases from V and 3 bases from J; bases unmatched to any gene: 8. The CDR3 coding sequence is TGCGCCAGCAGCCAAGATCGGACTAGTGCTCTCTACGAGCAGTACTTC. This codes for CASSQDRTSALYEQYF.

V is TRBV28 and J is TRBJ1-2; D might be TRBD1 (5 bases). The CDR3 covers 13 residues. Germline loops: CDR1 MDHEN, CDR2 SYDVKM. Trimming stripped 5 bases from V and 6 bases from J, with 13 bases between. This chain's CDR3 is CASSPPGLNGYTF. CDR3 in DNA: TGTGCCAGCAGTCCACCGGGACTTAATGGCTACACCTTC.

The chain couples TRBV28 to TRBJ2-3; D gene unclear. V was shortened by 6 bases and J by 2 bases, with 12 bases between the two germline ends. Germline CDR1 reads MDHEN; CDR2 reads SYDVKM. The CDR3 length is 14 residues. CDR3 amino acids: CASRTHVPTDTQYF. The DNA of the CDR3 is TGTGCCAGCAGAACCCACGTACCCACAGATACGCAGTATTTT. The full variable domain, its missing parts supplied by reference TRBV28 and TRBJ2-3, is DVKVTQSSRYLVKRTGEKVFLECVQDMDHENMFWYRQDPGLGLRLIYFSYDVKMKEKGDIPEGYSVSREKKERFSLILESASTNQTSMYLCASRTHVPTDTQYFGPGTRLTVL.

The V call is TRBV14, the J call TRBJ2-7; D gene ambiguous. Germline V gene sequence: CDR1 SGHDN, CDR2 FVKESK. The CDR3 spans 17 residues. Trimming cost V 4 bases and J 2 bases, with 21 bases left between them. In nucleotides, the CDR3 is TGTGCCAGCAGCCCCATTCACACAGAGCAAGTCACCTACGAGCAGTACTTC. Its protein product is CASSPIHTEQVTYEQYF.

The V gene is TRBV7-9, the J gene TRBJ2-7, with D possibly TRBD2 on 5 matching bases. The CDR3 loop spans 15 amino acids. Per the germline V gene, CDR1 is SEHNR and CDR2 is FQNEAQ (reference sequence). Between the trimmed V and J ends, which lost 6 bases and 3 bases, there was a span of 18 bases. The DNA of the CDR3 is TGTGCCAGCAGAAGTAGTCGGGATACCAACTACGAGCAGTACTTC. Encoded protein: CASRSSRDTNYEQYF. Full variable domain (outside the CDR3, taken from reference TRBV7-9 and TRBJ2-7): DTGVSQNPRHKITKRGQNVTFRCDPISEHNRLYWYRQTLGQGPEFLTYFQNEAQLEKSRLLSDRFSAERPKGSFSTLEIQRTEQGDSAMYLCASRSSRDTNYEQYFGPGTRLTVT.

The chain recombines TRBV7-8 with TRBJ2-3, with TRBD1 identical over 8 bases. The germline gives CDR1 SGHVS, CDR2 FQNEAQ. This CDR3 region has 16 residues. The trim removed 5 bases at V and 1 base at J, leaving 8 bases unmatched. CDR3 loop: CASSLLRGLGTDTQYF. The CDR3 region has the DNA TGTGCCAGCAGCCTCCTCAGGGGGCTGGGCACAGATACGCAGTATTTT.

This clone was recorded once. V is TRBV27 and J is TRBJ2-7; 7 bases match TRBD1. Trimming at V came to 4 bases and at J to 6 bases, leaving 15 bases not matched to a gene. Germline CDR1 reads MNHEY; CDR2 reads SMNVEV (reference sequence). CDR3 length: 16 amino acids. The CDR3 bases are TGTGCCAGCAGTTCCACGACAGGGTCGAGCGGTTGCGAGCAGTACTTC. Amino acids: CASSSTTGSSGCEQYF.

The chain is built from TRBV6-5 and TRBJ1-5; D is unclear. CDR3 length: 13 amino acids. CDR1 MNHEY and CDR2 SVGAGI come from the germline V gene. V lost 2 bases to trimming and J lost 9 bases, with 11 bases between them. CDR3: CASSYRTVGPQHF. The DNA of the CDR3 is TGTGCCAGCAGTTACCGTACGGTGGGGCCCCAGCATTTT.

The V and J genes are TRBV5-6 and TRBJ1-1; D remains unclear. The CDR3 spans 14 residues. The V end lost 1 base, the J end lost 7 bases, and 14 bases lay between the germline ends. Germline assignment: CDR1 SGHDT and CDR2 YYEEEE. The CDR3 reads CASSLLRLLDEAFF. As DNA, the CDR3 is TGTGCCAGCAGCTTGCTTCGGCTACTGGATGAAGCTTTCTTT. The entire variable domain, with the rest obtained from reference TRBV5-6 and TRBJ1-1, is as follows: DAGVTQSPTHLIKTRGQQVTLRCSPKSGHDTVSWYQQALGQGPQFIFQYYEEEERQRGNFPDRFSGHQFPNYSSELNVNALLLGDSALYLCASSLLRLLDEAFFGQGTRLTVV.

With respect to this clone: In the same sample, other DNA sequences code for this CDR3. The chain carries TRBV7-9 and TRBJ2-7, with a weak D call TRBD2 (5 bases). Germline V gene lookup returns CDR1 SEHNR and CDR2 FQNEAQ (reference sequence). The CDR3 is made up of 13 amino acids. V was trimmed by 2 bases and J by 3 bases, leaving 8 bases between them. CDR3 sequence reads: CASSLSGNYEQYF. The CDR3 bases are TGTGCCAGCAGCTTATCCGGGAACTACGAGCAGTACTTC.

The V gene is TRBV2, the J gene TRBJ1-5; D is ambiguous. The CDR3 extends over 13 amino acids. Trimming pared 4 bases from V and 4 bases from J, leaving 8 bases between. Germline CDR1 SNHLY, CDR2 FYNNEI. CDR3 coding DNA: TGTGCCAGCAGTGCGGACTTAAATCAGCCCCAGCATTTT. Translating gives CASSADLNQPQHF.

The rearrangement uses TRBV10-3 and TRBJ2-7; 10 bases are shared with TRBD1. This CDR3 is 16 amino acids long. CDR1 is ENHRY and CDR2 is SYGVKD in the germline V gene. After removal of 0 bases from V and 2 bases from J, the junction contained 4 bases not matched to a gene. Here the CDR3 reads CAISESTGGVPYEQYF. DNA of the CDR3: TGTGCCATCAGTGAGTCGACAGGGGGCGTCCCCTACGAGCAGTACTTC.

This clone was observed a single time. Other DNA sequences in this sample translate to the same CDR3. V is TRBV2 and J is TRBJ2-7; no reliable D call. This CDR3 is 13 amino acids long. The V and J ends lost 3 bases and 1 base respectively, with 7 bases between them. Germline values: CDR1 SNHLY, CDR2 FYNNEI. CDR3 sequence: CASSDSGSYEQYF. DNA of the CDR3: TGTGCCAGCAGTGATTCAGGATCCTACGAGCAGTACTTC.

The chain employs TRBV14 and TRBJ2-1; possibly TRBD2 for D (6 bases). CDR3 length: 16 residues. The germline V and J ends were trimmed by 0 bases and 8 bases, with 17 bases remaining between them. Germline-derived CDR1 and CDR2 are SGHDN and FVKESK. The CDR3, as DNA: TGTGCCAGCAGCCAAGATTCGACTAGTTGGATAGATGAGCAGTTCTTC. Its translation: CASSQDSTSWIDEQFF.

The chain uses TRBV6-6 and TRBJ2-1; no definite D call. The CDR3 is 16 residues long. The ends were cut back, 2 bases at V and 6 bases at J, with 17 bases in the middle. Germline loops: CDR1 MNHNY, CDR2 SVGAGI (reference sequence). CDR3 in DNA: TGTGCCAGCAGTTACGTGTCGGGTGGGCTGGGCAATGAGCAGTTCTTC. This sequence encodes CASSYVSGGLGNEQFF.

This clone was counted once. The V and J genes are TRBV7-9 and TRBJ1-1, with D maybe TRBD1 (5 bases). Germline V gene sequence: CDR1 SEHNR, CDR2 FQNEAQ (reference sequence). The CDR3 consists of 14 residues. V lost 5 bases, J lost 5 bases, and 15 bases lay in between. The CDR3 coding sequence is TGTGCCAGCAGCACCGCTCAGGGTAGTACTGAAGCTTTCTTT. It encodes CASSTAQGSTEAFF.

The CDR3 reads CASSFQATPRETQYF. The DNA for the CDR3 is TGTGCCAGCAGCTTTCAGGCGACCCCAAGGGAGACCCAGTACTTC. The chain recombines TRBV7-8 with TRBJ2-5; no clear D gene. The length of the CDR3 is 15 residues. Germline CDR1 SGHVS, CDR2 FQNEAQ. The V gene lost 3 bases and the J gene lost 5 bases, with 16 bases spanning the gap.